A selection of T cell receptor beta chains follows, all from one sample in a study of human thymus T cells. Sequencing used immunoSEQ multiplex PCR; TCRdb keeps in-frame clones, though not all of them. The sample has 86,000 or so clones, just over 95% seen once; the top ten hold 0.031%. Input material: thymus tissue. The receptor set was obtained from a boy under three years old with a congenital heart defect but otherwise immunologically healthy. The CDR3 runs from the conserved cysteine through the conserved F or W. The order of the fields is CDR3 protein, CDR3 DNA, D gene, J gene, clone size, V gene. A D gene is named only where the DNA matches it firmly. Size tells how often a clone was seen (once, few, many) or the class of an expanded clone, and some rows leave it out.

CASSEFGWPSYEQYF TGTGCCAGCAGTGAATTCGGTTGGCCCTCCTACGAGCAGTACTTC NA TRBJ2-7 NA TRBV6-1
CASSLFWGAGHSYNEQFF TGTGCCAGCAGTTTATTCTGGGGGGCGGGCCACTCCTACAATGAGCAGTTCTTC NA TRBJ2-1 once TRBV27
CASSLQGANSPLHF TGTGCCAGCAGTCTACAGGGAGCTAATTCACCCCTCCACTTT NA TRBJ1-6 NA TRBV6-5
CATSRDGRPDSYEQYF TGTGCCACCAGCAGAGATGGGCGGCCCGACTCCTACGAGCAGTACTTC NA TRBJ2-7 NA TRBV15
CASSRRVQDRSFLFF TGCGCCAGCAGCCGTCGCGTCCAGGACAGAAGCTTCTTGTTCTTC NA TRBJ2-1 NA TRBV4-1
CAISESWVSSYNEQFF TGTGCCATCAGTGAGTCGTGGGTCAGCTCCTACAATGAGCAGTTCTTC NA TRBJ2-1 NA TRBV10-3
CASVATRPRLWLGSAFF TGTGCCAGCGTAGCCACAAGACCCCGTTTATGGTTAGGTTCGGCTTTCTTT NA TRBJ1-1 once TRBV28
CASSIPGQGESYEQYF TGTGCCAGTAGTATTCCGGGACAGGGGGAAAGCTACGAGCAGTACTTC TRBD1 TRBJ2-7 NA TRBV19
CASSLDGGGWEQYF TGTGCCAGCAGCTTAGATGGGGGAGGATGGGAGCAGTACTTC NA TRBJ2-7 NA TRBV7-2
CASSKGGSGNTEAFF TGTGCCAGCAGCAAAGGCGGGTCAGGTAACACTGAAGCTTTCTTT NA TRBJ1-1 NA TRBV21-1
CASRLGVEQYF TGTGCAAGTCGCTTGGGGGTCGAGCAGTACTTC NA TRBJ2-7 NA TRBV12-2
CASSRTSGSSSTDTQYF TGTGCCAGCAGCAGGACTAGCGGGAGCTCTAGCACAGATACGCAGTATTTT TRBD2 TRBJ2-3 NA TRBV5-6
CASGLGAGELFF TGTGCTAGTGGTTTAGGGGCCGGGGAGCTGTTTTTT NA TRBJ2-2 NA TRBV12-5
CASSFKGLAESDTQYF TGCGCCAGCAGCTTCAAAGGACTAGCGGAGTCAGATACGCAGTATTTT TRBD2 TRBJ2-3 NA TRBV5-1
CAVKPTSGRAVGTDTQYF TGTGCCGTGAAACCGACTAGCGGGAGGGCGGTCGGCACAGATACGCAGTATTTT TRBD2 TRBJ2-3 NA TRBV10-3
CASSQAQGAWGNQPQHF TGTGCCAGCAGCCAGGCTCAAGGCGCGTGGGGCAATCAGCCCCAGCATTTT NA TRBJ1-5 NA TRBV5-8
CASSPHFSSRGQEIRRDYTF TGTGCCAGCAGCCCCCATTTCAGTAGCCGGGGACAAGAAATCCGAAGGGACTACACCTTC NA TRBJ1-2 NA TRBV7-8
CASSFRGGVYEQYF TGTGCCAGCAGTTTTAGGGGTGGGGTCTACGAGCAGTACTTC NA TRBJ2-7 NA TRBV27